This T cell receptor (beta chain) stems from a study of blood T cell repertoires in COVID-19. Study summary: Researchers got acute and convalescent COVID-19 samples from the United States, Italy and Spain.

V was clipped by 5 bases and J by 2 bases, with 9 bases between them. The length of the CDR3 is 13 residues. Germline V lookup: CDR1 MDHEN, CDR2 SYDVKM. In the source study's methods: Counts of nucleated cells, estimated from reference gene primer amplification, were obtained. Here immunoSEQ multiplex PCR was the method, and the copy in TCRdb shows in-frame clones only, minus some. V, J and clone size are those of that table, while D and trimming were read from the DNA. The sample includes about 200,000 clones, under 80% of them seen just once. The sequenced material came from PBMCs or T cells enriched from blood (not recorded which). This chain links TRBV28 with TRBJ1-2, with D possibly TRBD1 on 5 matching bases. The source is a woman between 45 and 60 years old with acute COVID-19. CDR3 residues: CASSRTTNYGYTF. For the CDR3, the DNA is TGTGCCAGCAGTAGGACAACCAACTATGGCTACACCTTC.